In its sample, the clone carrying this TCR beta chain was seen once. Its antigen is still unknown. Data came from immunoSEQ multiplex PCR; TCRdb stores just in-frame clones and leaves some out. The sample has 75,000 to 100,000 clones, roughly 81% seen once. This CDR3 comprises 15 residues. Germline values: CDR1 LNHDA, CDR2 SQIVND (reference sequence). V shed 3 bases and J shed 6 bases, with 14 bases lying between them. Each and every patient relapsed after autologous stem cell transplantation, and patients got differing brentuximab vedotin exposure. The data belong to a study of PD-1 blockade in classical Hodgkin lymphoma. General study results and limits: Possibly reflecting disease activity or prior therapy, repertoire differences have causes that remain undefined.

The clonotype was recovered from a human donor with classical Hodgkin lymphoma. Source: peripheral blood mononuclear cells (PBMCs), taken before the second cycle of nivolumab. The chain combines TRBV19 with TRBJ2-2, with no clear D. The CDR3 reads CASSIEMGRAGELFF. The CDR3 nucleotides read TGTGCCAGTAGTATTGAGATGGGTAGAGCCGGGGAGCTGTTTTTT.